The 7 T cell receptor beta chains given below trace back to one sample, sequenced in a study of blood T cell repertoires in COVID-19. Some clones are missing from TCRdb's copy, which holds only in-frame ones; the method was immunoSEQ multiplex PCR. The profile covers 200,000 to 250,000 clones, with around 84% appearing a single time and approximately 6.8% taken by the ten largest. The sample taken for sequencing was peripheral blood. Source of these receptors: a woman in her 70s with active or convalescent COVID-19.

This chain links TRBV5-1 with TRBJ1-1, with 7 bases identical to TRBD1. V lost 5 bases, J lost 7 bases, and 11 bases stayed unmatched. Per the germline V gene, CDR1 is SGHRS and CDR2 is YFSETQ. This CDR3 is built from 14 residues. The CDR3 loop is CASSLTGDYDEAFF. The CDR3 region has the DNA TGCGCCAGCAGTTTAACAGGGGATTACGATGAAGCTTTCTTT. Variable domain in full (rest from reference TRBV5-1 and TRBJ1-1): KAGVTQTPRYLIKTRGQQVTLSCSPISGHRSVSWYQQTPGQGLQFLFEYFSETQRNKGNFPGRFSGRQFSNSRSEMNVSTLELGDSALYLCASSLTGDYDEAFFGQGTRLTVV.

This chain links TRBV19 with TRBJ1-1, with D possibly TRBD1 on 6 matching bases. V was shortened by 7 bases and J by 11 bases, with 29 bases between the two germline ends. Germline CDR1 reads LNHDA; CDR2 reads SQIVND (reference sequence). The CDR3 runs 16 residues. CDR3 in amino acids: CASKGGGSNRPGEAFF. CDR3 nucleotides: TGTGCCAGTAAGGGGGGGGGTTCAAATCGGCCCGGAGAGGCTTTCTTT.

J is TRBJ2-7 and V is TRBV5-1; 8 bases match TRBD1. Germline V gene lookup returns CDR1 SGHRS and CDR2 YFSETQ. V shed 6 bases and J 2 bases; nucleotides not matched to a gene: 4. This CDR3 region has 13 residues. The CDR3 reads CASNRDRTYEQYF. In DNA form, the CDR3 reads TGCGCCAGCAACCGGGACAGGACCTACGAGCAGTACTTC.

J is TRBJ1-1 and V is TRBV10-2; 9 bases line up with TRBD1. The V and J ends lost 3 bases and 0 bases, in that order; junction bases with no gene match: 2. Looked up from germline, CDR1 is WSHSY and CDR2 is SAAADI. The CDR3 is 15 residues long. CDR3 amino acids: CASSEQGAMNTEAFF. DNA of the CDR3: TGCGCCAGCAGTGAACAGGGGGCGATGAACACTGAAGCTTTCTTT.

The rearrangement links TRBV19 to TRBJ2-1; D may be TRBD2 (5 bases). V dropped 1 base and J dropped 8 bases, with 12 bases sitting between them. The CDR3 has 14 residues. The V gene's germline CDR1 is LNHDA and CDR2 SQIVND (reference sequence). The CDR3, as DNA: TGTGCCAGTAGTATAGGTAGGACGCGGGATGAGCAGTTCTTC. Encoded protein: CASSIGRTRDEQFF.

In regard to this clone: Additional DNA sequences in this sample encode the identical CDR3. The chain combines TRBV5-4 with TRBJ2-5; D is uncertain. The germline V gene has CDR1 SGHNT and CDR2 YYREEE (reference sequence). The CDR3 is 14 amino acids. Trimming took off 0 bases at V and 1 base at J, with 7 bases between the two ends. CDR3 loop: CASSLGGVQETQYF. The DNA of the CDR3 is TGTGCCAGCAGCTTGGGTGGAGTCCAAGAGACCCAGTACTTC.

The chain employs TRBV11-3 and TRBJ2-2; D is unresolved. The ends were cut back, 3 bases at V and 7 bases at J, with 9 bases in the middle. CDR1 is SGHNT and CDR2 is YENEEA in the germline V gene. The CDR3 spans 13 residues. CDR3 sequence reads: CASSFEYGGELFF. Written as DNA, the CDR3 is TGTGCCAGCAGCTTTGAGTACGGCGGGGAGCTGTTTTTT.